This entry describes one T cell receptor beta chain. Its cognate antigen is unknown. Using immunoSEQ multiplex PCR, the repertoire was profiled, and TCRdb retains in-frame clones only, with some absent. Of about 120,000 clones listed, 88% were seen once; the top ten hold less than 4.5%. This entry is derived from a study of T cell responses to AZD1222 COVID-19 vaccine. Whole-study context: Recipients boosted at about 4 weeks or about 12 weeks are pooled. Whole-study results and caveats: Baseline seropositives among AZD1222 recipients totaled only 5 or 6. Vaccine-related CD4 TCRs covered spike, predominating at 160-218 and 743-854. There were mostly white British donors and more females than males, and clonal diversity was possibly underestimated.

V gave up 0 bases and J gave up 3 bases, with 11 bases separating them. CDR1 is SEHNR and CDR2 is FQNEAQ in the germline V gene (reference sequence). The CDR3 has 15 amino acids. This material consisted of peripheral blood, taken on day 0 of AZD1222 vaccination. The TCR comes from an adult in good health. V usage is TRBV7-9 and J usage is TRBJ1-2; D not certain. The CDR3 loop is CASSLAPAADYGYTF. CDR3 in DNA: TGTGCCAGCAGCTTAGCACCAGCTGCGGACTATGGCTACACCTTC.